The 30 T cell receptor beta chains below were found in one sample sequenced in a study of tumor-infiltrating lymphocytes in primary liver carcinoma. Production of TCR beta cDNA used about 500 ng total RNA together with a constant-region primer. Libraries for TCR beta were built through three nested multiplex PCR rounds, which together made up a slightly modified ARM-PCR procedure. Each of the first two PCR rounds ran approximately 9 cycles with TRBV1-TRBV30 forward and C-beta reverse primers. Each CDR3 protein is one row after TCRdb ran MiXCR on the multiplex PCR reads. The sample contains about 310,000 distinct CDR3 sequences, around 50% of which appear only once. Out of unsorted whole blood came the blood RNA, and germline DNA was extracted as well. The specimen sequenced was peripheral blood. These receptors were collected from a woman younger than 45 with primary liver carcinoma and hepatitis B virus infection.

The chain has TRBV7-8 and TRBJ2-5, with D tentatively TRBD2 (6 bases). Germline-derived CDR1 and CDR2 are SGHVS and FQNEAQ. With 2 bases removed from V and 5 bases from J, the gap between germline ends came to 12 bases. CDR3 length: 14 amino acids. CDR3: CASSLIGGTETQYF. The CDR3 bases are TGTGCCAGCAGCTTAATCGGCGGGACCGAGACCCAGTACTTC.

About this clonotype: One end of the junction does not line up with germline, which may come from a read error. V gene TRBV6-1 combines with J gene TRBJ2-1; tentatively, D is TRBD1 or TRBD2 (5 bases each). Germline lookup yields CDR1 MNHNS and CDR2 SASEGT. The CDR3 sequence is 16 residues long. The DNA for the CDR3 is TGTCCCAGCATTGTTAATTGGGGGACCTCCTACAATGAGCAGTTCTTC. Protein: CPSIVNWGTSYNEQFF.

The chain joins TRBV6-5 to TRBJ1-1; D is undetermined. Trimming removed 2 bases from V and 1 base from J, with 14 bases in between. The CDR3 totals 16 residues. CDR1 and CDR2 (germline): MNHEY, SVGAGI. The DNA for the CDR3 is TGTGCCAGCAGTTACGCCGGGGTAGGGAGGAACACTGAAGCTTTCTTT. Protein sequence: CASSYAGVGRNTEAFF.

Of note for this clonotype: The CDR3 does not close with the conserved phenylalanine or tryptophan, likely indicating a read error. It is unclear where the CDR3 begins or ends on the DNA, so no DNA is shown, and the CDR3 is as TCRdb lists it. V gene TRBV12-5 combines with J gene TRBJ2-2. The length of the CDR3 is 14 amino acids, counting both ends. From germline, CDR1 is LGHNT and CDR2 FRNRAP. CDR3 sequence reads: CASGLAQAAGEPFI.

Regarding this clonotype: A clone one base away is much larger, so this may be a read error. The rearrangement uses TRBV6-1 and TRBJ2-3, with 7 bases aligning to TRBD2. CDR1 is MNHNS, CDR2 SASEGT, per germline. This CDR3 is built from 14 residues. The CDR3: CANSERGGTDTQYF. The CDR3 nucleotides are TGTGCCAACAGTGAGCGGGGAGGCACAGATACGCAGTATTTT.

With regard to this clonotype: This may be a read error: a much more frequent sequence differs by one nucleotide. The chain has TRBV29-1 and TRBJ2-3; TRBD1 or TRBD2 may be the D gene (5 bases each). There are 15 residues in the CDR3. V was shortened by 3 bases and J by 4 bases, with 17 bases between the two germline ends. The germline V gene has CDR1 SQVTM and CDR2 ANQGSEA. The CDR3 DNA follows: TGCAGCGTTGATCTGGGGACCCCTGGCGCAGATACGCAGTATTTT. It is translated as CSVDLGTPGADTQYF.

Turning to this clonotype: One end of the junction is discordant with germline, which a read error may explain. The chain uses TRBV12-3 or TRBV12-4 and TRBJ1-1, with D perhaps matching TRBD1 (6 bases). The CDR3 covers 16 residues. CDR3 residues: CANSPRDGGRRLRAFF. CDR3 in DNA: TGTGCCAACAGTCCCAGAGACGGGGGGCGCCGGCTACGGGCTTTCTTT.

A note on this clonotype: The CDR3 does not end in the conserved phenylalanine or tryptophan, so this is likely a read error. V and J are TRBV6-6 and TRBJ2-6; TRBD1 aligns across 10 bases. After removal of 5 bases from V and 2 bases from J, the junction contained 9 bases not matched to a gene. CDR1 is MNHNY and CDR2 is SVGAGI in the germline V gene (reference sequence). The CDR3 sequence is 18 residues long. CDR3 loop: CASSRPGQGLPGANVLTY. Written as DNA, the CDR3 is TGTGCCAGCAGTAGGCCGGGACAGGGGCTCCCTGGGGCCAACGTCCTGACTTAC.

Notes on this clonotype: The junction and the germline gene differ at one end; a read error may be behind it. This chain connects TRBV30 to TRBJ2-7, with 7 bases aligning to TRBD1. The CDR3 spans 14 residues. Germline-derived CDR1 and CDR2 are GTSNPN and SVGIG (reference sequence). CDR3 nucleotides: TGTGTCTGGCCACCTGGGACAGCTACCTACGAGCAGTACTTC. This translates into CVWPPGTATYEQYF.

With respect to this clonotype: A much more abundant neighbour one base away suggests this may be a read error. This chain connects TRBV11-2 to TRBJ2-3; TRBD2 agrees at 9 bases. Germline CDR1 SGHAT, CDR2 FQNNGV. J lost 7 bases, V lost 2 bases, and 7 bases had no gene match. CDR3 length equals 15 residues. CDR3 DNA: TGTGCCAGCAGCTTACATAGCGGGAGCCAATATACGCAGTATTTT. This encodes CASSLHSGSQYTQYF.

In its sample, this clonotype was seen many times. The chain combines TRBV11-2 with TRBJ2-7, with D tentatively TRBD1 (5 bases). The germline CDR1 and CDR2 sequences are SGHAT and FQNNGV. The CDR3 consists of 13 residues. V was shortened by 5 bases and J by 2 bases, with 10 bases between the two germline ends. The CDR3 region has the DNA TGTGCCAGCAGCCTCGACAGTCCCTACGAGCAGTACTTC. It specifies CASSLDSPYEQYF.

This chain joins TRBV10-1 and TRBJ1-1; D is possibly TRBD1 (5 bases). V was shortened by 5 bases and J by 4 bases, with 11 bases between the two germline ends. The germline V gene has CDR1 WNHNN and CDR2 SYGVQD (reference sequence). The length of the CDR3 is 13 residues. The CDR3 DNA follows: TGCGCCAGCAGTCGGCAGGGATCCACTGAAGCTTTCTTT. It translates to CASSRQGSTEAFF.

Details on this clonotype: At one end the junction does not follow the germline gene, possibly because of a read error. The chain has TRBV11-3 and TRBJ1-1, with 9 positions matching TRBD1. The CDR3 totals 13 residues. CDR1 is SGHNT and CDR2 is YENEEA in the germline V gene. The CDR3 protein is CASSRTGERDASF. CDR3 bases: TGTGCCAGCAGCCGGACAGGGGAACGGGACGCTTCCTTT.

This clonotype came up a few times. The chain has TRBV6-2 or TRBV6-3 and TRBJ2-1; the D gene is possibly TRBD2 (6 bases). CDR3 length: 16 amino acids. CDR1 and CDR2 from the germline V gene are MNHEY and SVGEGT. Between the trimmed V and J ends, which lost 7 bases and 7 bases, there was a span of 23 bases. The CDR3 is CASTPTAGPWLNEQFF. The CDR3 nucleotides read TGTGCCAGCACCCCCACCGCGGGGCCATGGTTGAATGAGCAGTTCTTC.

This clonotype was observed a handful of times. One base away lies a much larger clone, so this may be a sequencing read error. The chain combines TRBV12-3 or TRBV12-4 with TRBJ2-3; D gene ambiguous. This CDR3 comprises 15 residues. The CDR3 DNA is TGTGTCAGCAGATCTGGGTCCACAAGCACAGATACGCAGTATTTT. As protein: CVSRSGSTSTDTQYF.

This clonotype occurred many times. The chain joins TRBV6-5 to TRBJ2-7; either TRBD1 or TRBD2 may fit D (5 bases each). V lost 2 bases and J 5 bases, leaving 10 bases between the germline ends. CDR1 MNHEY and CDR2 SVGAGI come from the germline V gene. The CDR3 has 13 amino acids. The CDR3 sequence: CASSYTGTHEQYF. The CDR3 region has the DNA TGTGCCAGCAGTTACACCGGGACCCACGAGCAGTACTTC.

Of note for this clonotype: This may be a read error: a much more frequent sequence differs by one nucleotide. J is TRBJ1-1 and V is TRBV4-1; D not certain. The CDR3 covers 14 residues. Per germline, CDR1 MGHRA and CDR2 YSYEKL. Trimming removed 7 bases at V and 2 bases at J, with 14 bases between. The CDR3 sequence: CASTPFSPNTEAFF. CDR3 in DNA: TGCGCCAGCACCCCATTCAGCCCAAACACTGAAGCTTTCTTT.

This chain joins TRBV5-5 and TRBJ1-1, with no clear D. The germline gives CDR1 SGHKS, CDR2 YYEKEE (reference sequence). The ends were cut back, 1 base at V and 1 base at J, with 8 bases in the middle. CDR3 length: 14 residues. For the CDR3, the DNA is TGTGCCAGCAGCTTGCAACTCGCGAACACTGAAGCTTTCTTT. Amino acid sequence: CASSLQLANTEAFF. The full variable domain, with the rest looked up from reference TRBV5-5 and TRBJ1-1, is DAGVTQSPTHLIKTRGQQVTLRCSPISGHKSVSWYQQVLGQGPQFIFQYYEKEERGRGNFPDRFSARQFPNYSSELNVNALLLGDSALYLCASSLQLANTEAFFGQGTRLTVV.

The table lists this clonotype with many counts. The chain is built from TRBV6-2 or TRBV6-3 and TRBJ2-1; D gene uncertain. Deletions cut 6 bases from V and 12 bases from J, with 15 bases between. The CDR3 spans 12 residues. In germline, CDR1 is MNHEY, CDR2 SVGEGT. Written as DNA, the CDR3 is TGTGCCAGCAGCACTACCCCCTCAATGCAGTTCTTC. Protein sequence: CASSTTPSMQFF.

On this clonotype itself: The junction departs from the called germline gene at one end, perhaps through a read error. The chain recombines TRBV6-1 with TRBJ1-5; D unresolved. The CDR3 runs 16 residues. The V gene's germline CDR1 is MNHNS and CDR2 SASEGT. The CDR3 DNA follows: TGTGCCAGCAGACCCCCAATCGGGAGGGTGGAACAGCCCCACCATTTT. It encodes CASRPPIGRVEQPHHF.

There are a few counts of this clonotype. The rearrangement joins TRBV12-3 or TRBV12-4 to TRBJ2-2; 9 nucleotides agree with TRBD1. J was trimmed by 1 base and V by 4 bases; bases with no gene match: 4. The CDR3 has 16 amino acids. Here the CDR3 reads CASSSRDRVNTGELFF. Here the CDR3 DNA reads TGTGCCAGCAGTTCCCGGGACAGGGTGAACACCGGGGAGCTGTTTTTT.

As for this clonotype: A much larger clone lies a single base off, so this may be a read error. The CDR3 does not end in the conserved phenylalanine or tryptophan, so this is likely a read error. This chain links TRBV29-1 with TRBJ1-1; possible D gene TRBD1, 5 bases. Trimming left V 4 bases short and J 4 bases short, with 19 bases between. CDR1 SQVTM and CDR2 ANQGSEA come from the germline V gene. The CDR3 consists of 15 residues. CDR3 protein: CSVGTGGQSVTEAFL. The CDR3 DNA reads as TGCAGCGTTGGAACGGGGGGTCAGTCGGTCACTGAAGCTTTCCTT.

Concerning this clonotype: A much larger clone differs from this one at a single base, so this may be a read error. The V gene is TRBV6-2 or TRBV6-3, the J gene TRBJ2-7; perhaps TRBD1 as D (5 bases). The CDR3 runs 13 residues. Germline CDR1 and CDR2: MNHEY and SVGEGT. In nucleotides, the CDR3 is TGTGGCAGCAGTTACACAGGCAACTACGAGCAGTACTTC. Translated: CGSSYTGNYEQYF.

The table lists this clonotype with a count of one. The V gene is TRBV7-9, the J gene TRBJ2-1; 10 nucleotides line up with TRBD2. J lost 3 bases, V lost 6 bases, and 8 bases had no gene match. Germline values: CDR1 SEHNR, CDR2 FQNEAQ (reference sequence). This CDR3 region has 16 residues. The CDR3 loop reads CASRKLAGIYYNEQFF. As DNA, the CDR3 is TGTGCCAGCAGGAAACTAGCGGGGATCTACTACAATGAGCAGTTCTTC.

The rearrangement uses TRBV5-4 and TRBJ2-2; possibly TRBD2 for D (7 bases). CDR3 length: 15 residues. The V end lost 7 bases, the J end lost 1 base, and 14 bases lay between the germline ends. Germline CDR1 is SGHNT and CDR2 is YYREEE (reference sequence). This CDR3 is CASSRGGGNTGELFF. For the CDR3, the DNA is TGTGCCAGCTCGAGAGGGGGGGGGAACACCGGGGAGCTGTTTTTT.

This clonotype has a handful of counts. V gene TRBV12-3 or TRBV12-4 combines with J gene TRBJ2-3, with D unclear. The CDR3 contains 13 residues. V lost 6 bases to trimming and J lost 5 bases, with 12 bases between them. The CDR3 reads CASSRIRGDTQYF. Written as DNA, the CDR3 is TGTGCCAGCAGCCGTATAAGAGGAGATACGCAGTATTTT.

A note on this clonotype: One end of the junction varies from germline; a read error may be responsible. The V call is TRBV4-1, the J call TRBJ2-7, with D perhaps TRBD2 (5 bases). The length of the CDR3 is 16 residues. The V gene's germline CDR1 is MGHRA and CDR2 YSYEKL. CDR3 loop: CVSSQDSVPPDYEQYF. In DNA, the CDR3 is TGCGTCAGCAGCCAAGATAGCGTCCCCCCGGACTACGAGCAGTACTTC.

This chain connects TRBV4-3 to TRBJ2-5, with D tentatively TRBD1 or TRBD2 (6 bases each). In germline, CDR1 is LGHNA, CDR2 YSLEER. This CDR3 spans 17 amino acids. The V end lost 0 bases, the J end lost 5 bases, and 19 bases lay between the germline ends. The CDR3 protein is CASSQDRLSGARETQYF. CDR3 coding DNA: TGCGCCAGCAGCCAAGATCGACTCTCGGGGGCCCGGGAGACCCAGTACTTC.

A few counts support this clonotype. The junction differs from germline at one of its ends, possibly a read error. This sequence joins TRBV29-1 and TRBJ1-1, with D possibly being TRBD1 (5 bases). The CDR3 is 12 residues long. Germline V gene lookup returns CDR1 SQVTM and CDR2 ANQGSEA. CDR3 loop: CSVRWGATETFF. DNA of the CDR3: TGCAGTGTTCGATGGGGCGCGACTGAAACTTTCTTC.

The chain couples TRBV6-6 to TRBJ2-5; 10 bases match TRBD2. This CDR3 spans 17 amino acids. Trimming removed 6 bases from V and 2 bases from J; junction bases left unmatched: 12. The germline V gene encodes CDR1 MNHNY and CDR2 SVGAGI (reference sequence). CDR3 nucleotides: TGTGCCAGCAGGCCTCAATTTACTAGCGGGGTTCAAGAGACCCAGTACTTC. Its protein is CASRPQFTSGVQETQYF.